Below, one TCR beta chain is given with its context. The germline gives CDR1 KGHSH, CDR2 LQKENI. CDR3 length equals 15 residues. V lost 6 bases and J 0 bases, leaving 12 bases between the germline ends. The entry originates in a study of T cell responses to AZD1222 COVID-19 vaccine. Here immunoSEQ multiplex PCR was the method, and the copy in TCRdb shows in-frame clones only, minus some. The table shows 150,000 or so clones, with about 93% occurring only once. The rearrangement uses TRBV18 and TRBJ2-1; tentatively, D is TRBD2 (5 bases). This receptor was identified in an adult in good health. The specimen was peripheral blood, collected on day 0 of AZD1222 vaccination. CDR3 in DNA: TGTGCCAGCTCTTACGTCACTAGCTCCTACAATGAGCAGTTCTTC. Translation: CASSYVTSSYNEQFF.